Reported below is one T cell receptor beta chain. Its matching antigen is unknown. The data stem from a study of T cell responses to AZD1222 COVID-19 vaccine. Here immunoSEQ multiplex PCR was the method, and the copy in TCRdb shows in-frame clones only, minus some. Here the sample spans around 58,000 clones, roughly four fifths being singletons. Broader study findings: Increases in Spike-specific TCR breadth and depth were seen after two AZD1222 doses. Only five to seven AZD1222 recipients tested seropositive at baseline.

V dropped 4 bases and J dropped 1; count of bases not matched to a gene: 7. CDR3 size: 15 residues. Germline V gives CDR1 SQVTM, CDR2 ANQGSEA. The TCR comes from an adult in good health. The sequencing here drew on peripheral blood, taken on day 0 of AZD1222 vaccination. The V call is TRBV29-1, the J call TRBJ1-1; the match to TRBD1 covers 9 bases. The CDR3 loop is CSVGRTGASNTEAFF. CDR3 nucleotides: TGCAGCGTTGGCCGGACAGGGGCCTCGAACACTGAAGCTTTCTTT.